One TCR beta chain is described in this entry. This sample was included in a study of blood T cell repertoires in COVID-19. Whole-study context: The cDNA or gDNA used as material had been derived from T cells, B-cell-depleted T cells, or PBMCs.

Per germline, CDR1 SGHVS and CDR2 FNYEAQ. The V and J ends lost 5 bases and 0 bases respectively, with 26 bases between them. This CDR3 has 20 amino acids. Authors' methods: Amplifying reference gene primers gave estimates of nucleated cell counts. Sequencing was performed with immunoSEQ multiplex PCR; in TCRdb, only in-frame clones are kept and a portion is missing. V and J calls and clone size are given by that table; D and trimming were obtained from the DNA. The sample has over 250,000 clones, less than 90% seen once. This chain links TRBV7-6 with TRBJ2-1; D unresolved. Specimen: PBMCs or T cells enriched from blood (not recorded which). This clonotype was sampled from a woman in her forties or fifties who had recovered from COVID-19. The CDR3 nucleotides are TGTGCCAGCAGCCCCTACCGAGGTAGCCGTAACCTGAGCTCCTACAATGAGCAGTTCTTC. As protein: CASSPYRGSRNLSSYNEQFF.